The rows below give T cell receptor beta chains drawn from one sample of a study of OX40 agonist ivuxolimab in advanced cancers. The protocol was immunoSEQ multiplex PCR, while the TCRdb copy is restricted to in-frame clones and leaves out a portion. The sample has about 63,000 clones, approximately 86% seen once; the top ten hold under 0.8%. Sequencing used CD4+ or CD8+ T cells sorted from blood, obtained in a trial of the OX40 agonist ivuxolimab. These TCRs come from an adult with an advanced solid tumor such as melanoma, head and neck, liver or kidney cancer. The CDR3 runs from the conserved cysteine through the conserved F or W. Each record gives: V gene, D gene, J gene, clone size, CDR3 protein, CDR3 DNA. A D gene is named only where the DNA matches it firmly. Clone size is shown for a subset of rows, as once, few, many or a class of expanded clone.

>TRBV28|NA|TRBJ2-5|NA
CASSLRETQYF
TGTGCCAGCAGTTTGCGGGAGACCCAGTACTTC
>TRBV6-1|NA|TRBJ1-1|few
CASSVRGTEAFF
TGTGCCAGCAGTGTGCGCGGCACTGAAGCTTTCTTT
>TRBV7-6|NA|TRBJ2-5|few
CASSPSWETQYF
TGTGCCAGCAGTCCCTCGTGGGAGACCCAGTACTTC
>TRBV30|NA|TRBJ1-6|NA
CAWIVGYNSPLHF
TGTGCCTGGATCGTCGGGTATAATTCACCCCTCCACTTT
>TRBV6-6|NA|TRBJ2-3|NA
CASAGASDTQYF
TGTGCCAGCGCCGGGGCTTCCGATACGCAGTATTTT
>TRBV29-1|NA|TRBJ2-1|NA
CSVSDEQFF
TGCAGCGTTTCCGATGAGCAGTTCTTC
>TRBV14|NA|TRBJ2-5|NA
CASSQAETQYF
TGTGCCAGCAGCCAAGCGGAGACCCAGTACTTC
>TRBV28|NA|TRBJ1-4|once
CATLKQPEKLFF
TGTGCCACGCTTAAACAACCAGAAAAACTGTTTTTT
>TRBV28|NA|TRBJ2-3|NA
CASSFGGGLRDTQYF
TGTGCCAGCAGTTTCGGGGGCGGGCTTAGGGATACGCAGTATTTT
>TRBV4-3|TRBD2|TRBJ2-7|once
CASSQDGPGTSGSGEQYF
TGCGCCAGCAGCCAAGATGGTCCCGGGACTAGCGGGAGCGGGGAGCAGTACTTC
>TRBV7-2|TRBD1|TRBJ1-3|few
CASSRLQGEGNTIYF
TGTGCCAGCAGCCGCTTGCAGGGGGAAGGAAACACCATATATTTT
>TRBV23-1|NA|TRBJ1-5|NA
CASSQSRRGACNQPQHF
TGCGCCAGCAGTCAATCGAGGAGGGGCGCGTGTAATCAGCCCCAGCATTTT
>TRBV28|NA|TRBJ2-5|NA
CASSLSVVQETQYF
TGTGCCAGCAGTTTATCGGTGGTACAAGAGACCCAGTACTTC
>TRBV28|NA|TRBJ2-3|few
CASSRSTDTQYF
TGTGCCAGCAGCCGGAGCACAGATACGCAGTATTTT
>TRBV7-2|TRBD2|TRBJ2-1|NA
CASSSLAGGIYNEQFF
TGTGCCAGTAGCTCCCTGGCGGGAGGTATCTACAATGAGCAGTTCTTC
>TRBV9|NA|TRBJ1-4|NA
CASSPLGGATNEKLFF
TGTGCCAGCAGCCCTTTGGGGGGGGCAACTAATGAAAAACTGTTTTTT
>TRBV28|TRBD2|TRBJ2-3|NA
CASSFPGGFGDTQYF
TGTGCCAGCAGTTTCCCCGGGGGGTTTGGAGATACGCAGTATTTT
>TRBV9|TRBD2|TRBJ2-1|NA
CASSVGGREEEQFF
TGTGCCAGCAGCGTAGGAGGGAGGGAGGAAGAGCAGTTCTTC
>TRBV23-1|TRBD2|TRBJ2-7|NA
CASSQSEIAGTGYEQYF
TGCGCCAGCAGTCAATCGGAGATAGCGGGAACGGGTTACGAGCAGTACTTC
>TRBV7-9|NA|TRBJ2-6|once
CASSLGRGRPSGANVLTF
TGTGCCAGCAGCTTAGGGCGGGGAAGGCCCTCTGGGGCCAACGTCCTGACTTTC
>TRBV5-1|TRBD2|TRBJ2-1|NA
CASSLGTSPSYNEQFF
TGCGCCAGCAGCTTGGGGACTAGCCCCTCCTACAATGAGCAGTTCTTC
>TRBV5-1|NA|TRBJ1-1|few
CASSLQGGDTEAFF
TGCGCCAGCAGCTTGCAGGGCGGGGACACTGAAGCTTTCTTC
>TRBV6-1|TRBD2|TRBJ2-7|NA
CASSEYVESGRADEQYF
TGTGCCAGCAGTGAATATGTGGAGTCAGGGAGGGCCGACGAGCAGTACTTC
>TRBV30|NA|TRBJ2-7|once
CAWSLLNEQYF
TGTGCCTGGAGTTTGCTTAACGAGCAGTACTTC
>TRBV19|NA|TRBJ2-7|NA
CASSSGRTYEQYF
TGTGCCAGTAGTTCCGGGAGAACCTACGAGCAGTACTTC
>TRBV7-2|TRBD2|TRBJ2-2|NA
CASSLKREGSGELFF
TGTGCCAGCAGCTTAAAGCGGGAGGGGTCCGGGGAGCTGTTTTTT
>TRBV10-3|NA|TRBJ2-5|NA
CAISGGVNVQETQYF
TGTGCCATCAGTGGGGGGGTTAACGTACAAGAGACCCAGTACTTC
>TRBV5-1|TRBD2|TRBJ2-4|NA
CASSPGLADNIQYF
TGCGCCAGCAGCCCAGGACTAGCGGATAACATTCAGTACTTC
>TRBV7-9|TRBD1|TRBJ1-4|NA
CASSLGGQTNEKLFF
TGTGCCAGCAGCTTAGGGGGACAGACTAATGAAAAACTGTTTTTT
>TRBV18|NA|TRBJ2-3|NA
CASSSRDTQYF
TGTGCCAGCTCCTCCCGCGATACGCAGTATTTT
>TRBV30|NA|TRBJ2-2|NA
CAWSFSRIGELFF
TGTGCCTGGAGTTTTAGTAGAATCGGGGAGCTGTTTTTT
>TRBV7-9|NA|TRBJ2-3|NA
CASSLEISTDTQYF
TGTGCCAGCAGCTTAGAGATTTCGACAGATACGCAGTATTTT
>TRBV2|NA|TRBJ2-5|NA
CASRDTDQETQYF
TGTGCCAGCCGGGACACGGACCAAGAGACCCAGTACTTC
>TRBV30|TRBD2|TRBJ2-5|NA
CACSSGRVEETQYF
TGCGCCTGTTCAAGCGGGAGGGTTGAAGAGACCCAGTACTTC
>TRBV28|NA|TRBJ1-2|NA
CASSLLQDGYTF
TGTGCCAGCAGTTTACTGCAGGACGGCTACACCTTC
>TRBV7-9|NA|TRBJ1-1|NA
CASGRQANTEAFF
TGTGCCAGCGGGCGGCAGGCGAACACTGAAGCTTTCTTT
>TRBV5-1|NA|TRBJ2-1|NA
CASSFRGDGDEQFF
TGCGCCAGCAGCTTCCGGGGTGATGGGGATGAGCAGTTCTTC
>TRBV19|TRBD1|TRBJ1-1|few
CASTPGGNTEAFF
TGTGCCAGTACCCCAGGGGGTAACACTGAAGCTTTCTTT
>TRBV6-1|TRBD1|TRBJ2-7|NA
CASRDRPYEQYF
TGTGCCAGCAGGGACAGGCCCTACGAGCAGTACTTC
>TRBV18|NA|TRBJ2-3|NA
CASSPSDTQYF
TGTGCCAGCTCACCATCGGATACGCAGTATTTT
>TRBV7-8|TRBD2|TRBJ2-3|NA
CASSTSVTDTQYF
TGTGCCAGTTCTACTAGCGTGACAGATACGCAGTATTTT
>TRBV21-1|NA|TRBJ2-7|NA
CASSGVLAGGLLYEQYF
TGTGCCAGCAGCGGGGTTCTAGCGGGAGGGCTTCTCTACGAGCAGTACTTC
>TRBV23-1|TRBD1|TRBJ1-4|NA
CASSQSPDRDHNEKLFF
TGCGCCAGCAGTCAATCCCCGGACAGGGACCATAATGAAAAACTGTTTTTT
>TRBV6-1|NA|TRBJ2-5|NA
CASSEARTLETQYF
TGTGCCAGCAGTGAAGCCCGAACCTTGGAGACCCAGTACTTC
>TRBV7-2|NA|TRBJ2-1|once
CASSLAGGNNEQFF
TGTGCCAGCAGCTTAGCGGGAGGCAACAATGAGCAGTTCTTC
>TRBV9|TRBD2|TRBJ2-1|NA
CASSVPNGRANEQFF
TGTGCCAGCAGCGTCCCTAATGGGAGGGCCAATGAGCAGTTCTTC
>TRBV29-1|TRBD1|TRBJ2-2|NA
CSVEMGTGGYNGELFF
TGCAGCGTTGAAATGGGAACAGGGGGCTACAACGGGGAGCTGTTTTTT
>TRBV19|NA|TRBJ2-5|NA
CASSIHRGLGETQYF
TGTGCCAGTAGTATCCACCGGGGACTGGGAGAGACCCAGTACTTC
>TRBV6-5|TRBD1|TRBJ1-2|medium-sized
CASKGRGRYGYTF
TGTGCCAGCAAGGGCAGGGGGAGGTATGGCTACACCTTC
>TRBV25-1|NA|TRBJ2-5|NA
CASSKKDSKYQETQYF
TGTGCCAGCTCCAAAAAGGACTCGAAGTACCAAGAGACCCAGTACTTC
>TRBV10-2|NA|TRBJ1-5|NA
CASGPSLAGNQPQHF
TGCGCCAGCGGACCCAGCCTAGCGGGCAATCAGCCCCAGCATTTT
>TRBV7-2|TRBD2|TRBJ2-7|few
CASSLRESSGRYEQYF
TGTGCCAGCAGCCTTAGGGAGAGTAGCGGGAGATACGAGCAGTACTTC
>TRBV7-2|NA|TRBJ2-1|NA
CASSPLLGNEQFF
TGTGCCAGCAGCCCGCTTCTCGGAAATGAGCAGTTCTTC